This entry lists 12 T cell receptor beta chains sequenced from one sample in a study of beta chain features in type 1 diabetes. The entirety of the isolated RNA underwent reverse transcription, so expressed TCRB transcripts were sequenced. Sequencing used immunoSEQ multiplex PCR; TCRdb keeps in-frame clones, though not all of them. The profile shows around 350,000 clones, roughly 12% of them singletons. Sequenced material: naive CD4+ T cells from blood. All receptors come from a man aged 18-30 years in good health.

The chain couples TRBV29-1 to TRBJ1-3; D gene uncertain. Trimming removed 5 bases at V and 3 bases at J, with 5 bases between. CDR3 length: 11 residues. Germline V CDR1 and CDR2: SQVTM, ANQGSEA. The CDR3 reads CSVKSGNTIYF. CDR3 coding DNA: TGCAGCGTTAAGAGTGGAAACACCATATATTTT.

The rearrangement uses TRBV19 and TRBJ2-1, with 7 bases identical to TRBD2. V lost 4 bases, J lost 4 bases, and 10 bases stayed unmatched. This CDR3 has 16 amino acids. Germline loops: CDR1 LNHDA, CDR2 SQIVND (reference sequence). CDR3 residues: CASSRMAGVPYNEQFF. The CDR3 bases are TGTGCCAGTAGTAGAATGGCGGGAGTACCGTACAATGAGCAGTTCTTC.

The rearrangement uses TRBV2 and TRBJ1-1; D may be TRBD1 (5 bases). Deletions cut 4 bases from V and 1 base from J, with 13 bases between. CDR1 and CDR2 from the germline V gene are SNHLY and FYNNEI. This CDR3 comprises 15 residues. The CDR3 loop reads CASSAAGRSNTEAFF. CDR3 sequence (DNA): TGTGCCAGCAGTGCGGCAGGGAGGTCGAACACTGAAGCTTTCTTT.

The genes are TRBV2 and TRBJ1-2; 8 positions match TRBD1. The CDR3 has 15 amino acids. Germline V gives CDR1 SNHLY, CDR2 FYNNEI. With 7 bases clipped from V and 7 bases from J, the junction kept 14 bases outside the gene matches. This CDR3 is CASIVGQGRFRGYTF. The CDR3 nucleotides read TGTGCCAGCATTGTCGGACAGGGAAGATTTCGTGGCTACACCTTC. The variable domain in full, with the rest retrieved from reference TRBV2 and TRBJ1-2, is EPEVTQTPSHQVTQMGQEVILRCVPISNHLYFYWYRQILGQKVEFLVSFYNNEISEKSEIFDDQFSVERPDGSNFTLKIRSTKLEDSAMYFCASIVGQGRFRGYTFGSGTRLTVV.

A few counts support this clone. The chain has TRBV13 and TRBJ2-7, with 9 bases that match TRBD2. This CDR3 comprises 18 residues. The trim removed 4 bases at V and 6 bases at J, leaving 19 bases unmatched. CDR1 is PRHDT and CDR2 is FYEKMQ in the germline V gene (reference sequence). CDR3 residues: CASSWGSGRFGLGREQYF. The CDR3 nucleotides are TGTGCCAGCAGCTGGGGTAGCGGGAGATTCGGGTTGGGTCGCGAGCAGTACTTC.

The sample holds many counts of this clone. The genes are TRBV14 and TRBJ2-1; D ambiguous. CDR1 and CDR2 from the germline V gene are SGHDN and FVKESK. The CDR3 has 13 amino acids. Trimming removed 5 bases from V and 3 bases from J, with 8 bases in between. CDR3 in amino acids: CASSSLNYNEQFF. The CDR3 region has the DNA TGTGCCAGCAGCAGCCTGAACTACAATGAGCAGTTCTTC. The whole variable domain, filled in from reference TRBV14 and TRBJ2-1, reads EAGVTQFPSHSVIEKGQTVTLRCDPISGHDNLYWYRRVMGKEIKFLLHFVKESKQDESGMPNNRFLAERTGGTYSTLKVQPAELEDSGVYFCASSSLNYNEQFFGPGTRLTVL.

The V call is TRBV7-9, the J call TRBJ1-3; 8 bases agree with TRBD1. The germline V gene has CDR1 SEHNR and CDR2 FQNEAQ (reference sequence). The trim removed 4 bases at V and 0 bases at J, leaving 11 bases unmatched. The CDR3 runs to 18 residues. CDR3 sequence (DNA): TGTGCCAGCAGCTCGGTCCCAGGACAGGGATCCTCTGGAAACACCATATATTTT. Protein sequence: CASSSVPGQGSSGNTIYF.

The gene calls are TRBV28 and TRBJ1-1; D uncertain. The V end was cut by 7 bases, the J end by 2 bases, with 14 bases between. Germline V gives CDR1 MDHEN, CDR2 SYDVKM. The CDR3 is made up of 14 amino acids. CDR3 nucleotide sequence: TGTGCCAGCACGCTGGGCGGGGAAAACACTGAAGCTTTCTTT. Amino acid sequence: CASTLGGENTEAFF.

The chain links TRBV6-6 to TRBJ2-2, with D unclear. The CDR3 consists of 16 residues. Germline V gene data show CDR1 as MNHNY and CDR2 as SVGAGI (reference sequence). The V gene lost 2 bases and the J gene lost 2 bases, with 12 bases spanning the gap. The CDR3 nucleotides are TGTGCCAGCAGTTACAGGCACAGAGCAAACACCGGGGAGCTGTTTTTT. Its translation: CASSYRHRANTGELFF.

The chain combines TRBV6-5 with TRBJ1-5, with D possibly being TRBD1 (5 bases). Trimming left V 0 bases short and J 7 bases short, with 10 bases between. Germline CDR1 is MNHEY and CDR2 is SVGAGI. The CDR3 covers 14 residues. CDR3 amino acids: CASSYSRVRQPQHF. The CDR3 DNA follows: TGTGCCAGCAGTTACTCCAGGGTAAGACAGCCCCAGCATTTT.

This clone was recorded a few times. CDR3 amino acids: CASSGDSSSYEQYF. CDR3 nucleotide sequence: TGTGCCAGCAGTGGGGACAGCAGCTCCTACGAGCAGTACTTC. The gene calls are TRBV2 and TRBJ2-7; 7 bases are shared with TRBD1. The V gene end was trimmed by 4 bases and the J gene end by 0 bases; junction bases not matched to a gene: 3. The CDR3 runs 14 residues. CDR1 is SNHLY and CDR2 is FYNNEI in the germline V gene. Combining the CDR3 with reference TRBV2 and TRBJ2-7 gives the whole variable domain EPEVTQTPSHQVTQMGQEVILRCVPISNHLYFYWYRQILGQKVEFLVSFYNNEISEKSEIFDDQFSVERPDGSNFTLKIRSTKLEDSAMYFCASSGDSSSYEQYFGPGTRLTVT.

This clone showed up just a few times. The chain employs TRBV7-2 and TRBJ2-2; no definite D call. The CDR3 length is 14 residues. Trimming took 3 bases from V and 5 from J, leaving 10 bases between them. Looked up from germline, CDR1 is SGHTA and CDR2 is FQGNSA. The CDR3 region has the DNA TGTGCCAGCAGCTTCCCCTCCTCGACCGGGGAGCTGTTTTTT. This codes for CASSFPSSTGELFF.